Following are 20 T cell receptor beta chains from one sample sequenced in a study of OX40 agonist ivuxolimab in advanced cancers. The method was immunoSEQ multiplex PCR; TCRdb's version includes in-frame clones alone and lacks a portion of them. The sample yields tens of thousands of clones, 80% to 95% seen once. Material: CD4+ or CD8+ T cells sorted from blood, obtained in a trial of the OX40 agonist ivuxolimab. The receptor set was obtained from an adult with an advanced solid tumor such as melanoma, head and neck, liver or kidney cancer.

This chain uses TRBV19 with TRBJ1-1, with D possibly being TRBD1 (6 bases). Trimming pared 3 bases from V and 4 bases from J, leaving 12 bases between. The CDR3 has 14 amino acids. CDR1 and CDR2 (germline): LNHDA, SQIVND (reference sequence). The CDR3 spells CASSMGGGGTEAFF. The CDR3 nucleotides are TGTGCCAGTAGTATGGGTGGAGGGGGCACTGAAGCTTTCTTT.

V usage is TRBV27 and J usage is TRBJ2-7, with D possibly TRBD2 on 6 matching bases. The CDR3 spans 15 residues. The germline gives CDR1 MNHEY, CDR2 SMNVEV (reference sequence). The germline V and J ends were trimmed by 2 bases and 0 bases, with 11 bases remaining between them. The CDR3 nucleotides read TGTGCCAGCAGTTTAACGGGGGATGGCTCCTACGAGCAGTACTTC. Its translation is CASSLTGDGSYEQYF.

This clone was counted once. V is TRBV13 and J is TRBJ1-5, with a weak D call TRBD1 (6 bases). The CDR3 contains 14 residues. V was shortened by 3 bases and J by 4 bases, with 10 bases between the two germline ends. Germline CDR1 PRHDT, CDR2 FYEKMQ (reference sequence). The CDR3: CASSLKGDNQPQHF. The CDR3 DNA reads as TGTGCCAGCAGCTTGAAGGGGGATAATCAGCCCCAGCATTTT.

This clone was seen only once. The genes are TRBV2 and TRBJ2-7; D is unclear. The CDR3 has 11 residues. Trimming cost V 3 bases and J 3 bases, with 3 bases left between them. Germline CDR1 is SNHLY and CDR2 is FYNNEI. CDR3 bases: TGTGCCAGCAGTGACGGCTACGAGCAGTACTTC. Its protein is CASSDGYEQYF.

The chain is built from TRBV11-1 and TRBJ1-4; a weak D match, TRBD1 (6 bases). This CDR3 is built from 9 residues. From germline, CDR1 is SGHAT and CDR2 FQDESV (reference sequence). The CDR3 reads CARGEKLFF. The CDR3 DNA sequence: TGTGCGAGGGGGGAAAAACTGTTTTTT.

In this sample, this clone turned up once. The chain couples TRBV6-5 to TRBJ2-5, with D possibly called TRBD1 or TRBD2 (6 bases each). There are 14 residues in the CDR3. Trimming left V 6 bases short and J 7 bases short, with 18 bases between. CDR1 and CDR2 (germline): MNHEY, SVGAGI. This CDR3 reads CASSSSGWGATQYF. The CDR3 coding sequence is TGTGCCAGCAGCTCCTCGGGGTGGGGGGCGACCCAGTACTTC.

The genes are TRBV6-1 and TRBJ2-7; 8 bases align to TRBD2. This CDR3 region has 13 residues. Looked up from germline, CDR1 is MNHNS and CDR2 is SASEGT. Trimming removed 1 base from V and 7 bases from J; junction bases left unmatched: 3. CDR3 nucleotide sequence: TGTGCCAGCAGTGAAGTTCGGGAGGGAGAGCAGTACTTC. Protein: CASSEVREGEQYF.

The V call is TRBV9, the J call TRBJ1-1; weak D call: TRBD1 (6 bases). The CDR3 contains 15 residues. V lost 0 bases and J 1 base, leaving 10 bases between the germline ends. Germline V gene data show CDR1 as SGDLS and CDR2 as YYNGEE. The CDR3 nucleotides read TGTGCCAGCAGCGTAGGGAACAGGGAGAACACTGAAGCTTTCTTT. Translated, it gives CASSVGNRENTEAFF.

This sequence joins TRBV7-9 and TRBJ2-1; D is ambiguous. The CDR3 is made up of 12 amino acids. The V gene lost 5 bases and the J gene lost 6 bases, with 8 bases spanning the gap. Germline V gene sequence: CDR1 SEHNR, CDR2 FQNEAQ (reference sequence). CDR3 protein: CASSPPSNEQFF. In nucleotides, the CDR3 is TGTGCCAGCAGCCCCCCGTCCAATGAGCAGTTCTTC. The whole variable domain, filled in from reference TRBV7-9 and TRBJ2-1, reads DTGVSQNPRHKITKRGQNVTFRCDPISEHNRLYWYRQTLGQGPEFLTYFQNEAQLEKSRLLSDRFSAERPKGSFSTLEIQRTEQGDSAMYLCASSPPSNEQFFGPGTRLTVL.

The chain employs TRBV27 and TRBJ2-2; D is undetermined. The V gene lost 8 bases and the J gene lost 6 bases, with 10 bases spanning the gap. The germline V gene encodes CDR1 MNHEY and CDR2 SMNVEV (reference sequence). The CDR3 runs 12 residues. The CDR3 spells CASLSDPGELFF. In nucleotides, the CDR3 is TGTGCCAGCCTCTCAGACCCCGGGGAGCTGTTTTTT.

V usage is TRBV6-4 and J usage is TRBJ2-5; TRBD1 agrees at 11 bases. The CDR3 runs 15 residues. Germline CDR1 MRHNA, CDR2 SNTAGT. V dropped 3 bases and J dropped 4; count of bases not matched to a gene: 4. The CDR3: CASSEDRGRGETQYF. CDR3 DNA sequence: TGTGCCAGCAGTGAGGACAGGGGGCGAGGAGAGACCCAGTACTTC.

The chain carries TRBV27 and TRBJ2-1; possibly TRBD1 for D (6 bases). This CDR3 contains 14 residues. Germline CDR1 is MNHEY and CDR2 is SMNVEV (reference sequence). V lost 3 bases, J lost 5 bases, and 11 bases lay in between. The CDR3 loop reads CASSFGQKNNEQFF. The CDR3 nucleotides are TGTGCCAGCAGTTTCGGACAGAAGAACAATGAGCAGTTCTTC.

The count of this clone is one. The chain links TRBV7-9 to TRBJ2-1; D is unresolved. V was shortened by 2 bases and J by 3 bases, with 8 bases between the two germline ends. This CDR3 region has 14 residues. Germline values: CDR1 SEHNR, CDR2 FQNEAQ (reference sequence). The CDR3 DNA reads TGTGCCAGCAGCTTATTAGACAACTACAATGAGCAGTTCTTC. This translates into CASSLLDNYNEQFF.

J is TRBJ2-7 and V is TRBV9; TRBD2 is a possible D gene (6 bases). Deletions cut 4 bases from V and 7 bases from J, with 12 bases between. The germline V gene encodes CDR1 SGDLS and CDR2 YYNGEE. The CDR3 loop spans 12 amino acids. In DNA, the CDR3 is TGTGCCAGCAGCTCAGGGACTGGAGAGCAGTACTTC. Its translation: CASSSGTGEQYF.

The J gene is TRBJ2-1, the V gene TRBV13; 12 bases are shared with TRBD2. The CDR3 is 16 amino acids. In germline, CDR1 is PRHDT, CDR2 FYEKMQ (reference sequence). V lost 0 bases, J lost 8 bases, and 5 bases stayed unmatched. The DNA for the CDR3 is TGTGCCAGCAGCTTAGGTCTAGCGGGGGGGCACCATGAGCAGTTCTTC. This codes for CASSLGLAGGHHEQFF.

The V gene is TRBV4-3, the J gene TRBJ1-1; the D gene is possibly TRBD1 (5 bases). The V end was cut by 5 bases, the J end by 5 bases, with 18 bases between. Germline V gene lookup returns CDR1 LGHNA and CDR2 YSLEER. The CDR3 loop spans 15 amino acids. Written as DNA, the CDR3 is TGCGCCAGCAGCTATGGGGGGGACCCGGGGACTGAAGCTTTCTTT. It translates to CASSYGGDPGTEAFF.

V and J are TRBV7-9 and TRBJ1-3, with a possible D match to TRBD1 (6 bases). V was clipped by 5 bases and J by 2 bases, with 16 bases between them. This CDR3 is built from 16 residues. Germline V gene sequence: CDR1 SEHNR, CDR2 FQNEAQ (reference sequence). CDR3 nucleotide sequence: TGTGCCAGCAGCCACGAAGACAGGATGACTGGAAACACCATATATTTT. Translating gives CASSHEDRMTGNTIYF.

This chain connects TRBV15 to TRBJ1-5, with 9 bases aligning to TRBD1. After removal of 3 bases from V and 3 bases from J, the junction contained 3 bases not matched to a gene. The CDR3 covers 15 residues. In germline, CDR1 is LNHNV, CDR2 YYDKDF (reference sequence). In DNA form, the CDR3 reads TGTGCCACCAGCAGGGACAGGGGCTTCAATCAGCCCCAGCATTTT. Translating gives CATSRDRGFNQPQHF.

This clone was detected once. The chain couples TRBV10-1 to TRBJ2-2; a weak D match, TRBD1 (5 bases). The CDR3 contains 17 residues. V lost 6 bases and J 2 bases, leaving 19 bases between the germline ends. Looked up from germline, CDR1 is WNHNN and CDR2 is SYGVQD (reference sequence). The CDR3 DNA reads TGCGCCAGCAGCACCACACTAACAGGTGTTAACACCGGGGAGCTGTTTTTT. As protein: CASSTTLTGVNTGELFF.

This sequence joins TRBV7-2 and TRBJ2-1, with TRBD2 matching 11 bases. The length of the CDR3 is 15 residues. CDR1 SGHTA and CDR2 FQGNSA come from the germline V gene. Germline trimming cut 4 bases from V and 8 bases from J; bases unmatched to any gene: 7. The CDR3 coding sequence is TGTGCCAGCAGCTCCTCACAACTAGCGGGGGATGAGCAGTTCTTC. Protein sequence: CASSSSQLAGDEQFF.